This T cell receptor beta chain was identified during a study of shared clonotypes between healthy human individuals. This clone was recorded only once. Sequenced by immunoSEQ multiplex PCR; TCRdb stores in-frame clones only, minus some. There are some 2 million clones in the sample; 85% to 95% occur only once, and roughly 0.13% lies in the top ten. This CDR3 is built from 14 residues. Germline CDR1 is MNHEY and CDR2 is SVGAGI. The ends were cut back, 7 bases at V and 4 bases at J, with 16 bases in the middle. This clonotype was sampled from a young man in good health. The sequenced material came from naive CD4+ T cells sorted from blood. This sample's subset: CD45RA+ positively selected. The chain joins TRBV6-5 to TRBJ1-2; D remains ambiguous. The DNA for the CDR3 is TGTGCCAGCACCCTCGGGTCGAGAGGCTATGGCTACACCTTC. It encodes CASTLGSRGYGYTF.